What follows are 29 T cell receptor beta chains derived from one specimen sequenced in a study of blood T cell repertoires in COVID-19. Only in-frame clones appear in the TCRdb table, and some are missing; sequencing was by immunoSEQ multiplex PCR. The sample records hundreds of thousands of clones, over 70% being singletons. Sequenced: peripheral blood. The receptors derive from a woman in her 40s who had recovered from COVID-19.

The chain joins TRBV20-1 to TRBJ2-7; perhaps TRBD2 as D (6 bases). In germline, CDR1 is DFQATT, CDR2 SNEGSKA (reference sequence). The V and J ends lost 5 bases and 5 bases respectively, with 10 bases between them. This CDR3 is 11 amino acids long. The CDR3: CSAGDFDEQYF. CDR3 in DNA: TGCAGTGCTGGGGACTTCGACGAGCAGTACTTC.

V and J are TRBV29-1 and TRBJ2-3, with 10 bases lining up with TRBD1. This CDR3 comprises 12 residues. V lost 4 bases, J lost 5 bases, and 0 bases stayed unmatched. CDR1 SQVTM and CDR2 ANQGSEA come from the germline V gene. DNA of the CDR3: TGCAGCGTTGGGGACAGGGGAGATACGCAGTATTTT. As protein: CSVGDRGDTQYF.

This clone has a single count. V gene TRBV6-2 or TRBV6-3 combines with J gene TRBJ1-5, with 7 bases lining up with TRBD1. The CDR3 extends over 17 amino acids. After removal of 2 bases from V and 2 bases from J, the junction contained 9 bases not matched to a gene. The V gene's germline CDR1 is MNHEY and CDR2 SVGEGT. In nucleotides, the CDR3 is TGTGCCAGCAGTTACGGGTTTAAGGGGGCTCGCAATCAGCCCCAGCATTTT. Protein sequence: CASSYGFKGARNQPQHF.

The CDR3, as DNA: TGTGCCTGGAGTAAGGACCTCGGGGGTGGCTACACCTTC. Translated, it gives CAWSKDLGGGYTF. V is TRBV30 and J is TRBJ1-2; the D gene is possibly TRBD1 (5 bases). The CDR3 consists of 13 residues. Trimming left V 2 bases short and J 7 bases short, with 14 bases between. The germline gives CDR1 GTSNPN, CDR2 SVGIG (reference sequence).

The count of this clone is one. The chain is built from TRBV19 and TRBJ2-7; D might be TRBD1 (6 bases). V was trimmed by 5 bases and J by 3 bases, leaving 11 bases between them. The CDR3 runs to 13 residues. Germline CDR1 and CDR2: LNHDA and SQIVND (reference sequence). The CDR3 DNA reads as TGTGCCAGTAGTCCCACAGGGATCTACGAGCAGTACTTC. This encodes CASSPTGIYEQYF.

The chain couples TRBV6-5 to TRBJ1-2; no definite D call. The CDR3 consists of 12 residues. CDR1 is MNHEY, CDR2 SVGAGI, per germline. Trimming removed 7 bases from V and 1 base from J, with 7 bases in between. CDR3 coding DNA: TGTGCCAGCACCCTAAATAACTATGGCTACACCTTC. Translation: CASTLNNYGYTF.

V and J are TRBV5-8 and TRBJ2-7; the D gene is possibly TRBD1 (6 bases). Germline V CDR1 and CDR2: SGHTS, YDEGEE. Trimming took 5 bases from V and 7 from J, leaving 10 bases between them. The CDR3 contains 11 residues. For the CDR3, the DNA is TGTGCCAGCAGAAACAGGGAAGAGCAGTACTTC. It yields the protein CASRNREEQYF. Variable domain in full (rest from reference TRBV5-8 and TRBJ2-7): EAGVTQSPTHLIKTRGQQATLRCSPISGHTSVYWYQQALGLGLQFLLWYDEGEERNRGNFPPRFSGRQFPNYSSELNVNALELEDSALYLCASRNREEQYFGPGTRLTVT.

The CDR3 region is CATKDRGPYEQYF. Written as DNA, the CDR3 is TGTGCCACTAAGGACAGGGGGCCCTACGAGCAGTACTTC. The rearrangement uses TRBV10-3 and TRBJ2-7; 11 bases are a match to TRBD1. The length of the CDR3 is 13 residues. Germline CDR1 ENHRY, CDR2 SYGVKD. V gave up 10 bases and J gave up 2 bases; unmatched junction bases: 4.

CDR3 in DNA: TGTGCCAGCAGCTTACTTTGGGAGGACATTCAGTACTTC. It translates to CASSLLWEDIQYF. This rearrangement joins TRBV7-3 to TRBJ2-4, with D tentatively TRBD2 (6 bases). Looked up from germline, CDR1 is SGHTA and CDR2 is FQGTGA. V was clipped by 2 bases and J by 8 bases, with 10 bases between them. This CDR3 has 13 amino acids.

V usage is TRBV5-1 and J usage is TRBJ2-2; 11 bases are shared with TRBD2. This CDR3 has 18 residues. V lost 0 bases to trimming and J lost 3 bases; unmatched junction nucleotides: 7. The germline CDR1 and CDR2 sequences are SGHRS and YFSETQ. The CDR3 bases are TGCGCCAGCAGCTTGGGACTAGCGGGGATCTGGGACACCGGGGAGCTGTTTTTT. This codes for CASSLGLAGIWDTGELFF.

CDR3 sequence reads: CATPQRGAGYGYTF. The CDR3 DNA sequence: TGTGCCACTCCTCAGCGGGGGGCCGGTTATGGCTACACCTTC. The chain joins TRBV28 to TRBJ1-2; a weak D match, TRBD1 (6 bases). This CDR3 contains 14 residues. Looked up from germline, CDR1 is MDHEN and CDR2 is SYDVKM. V was shortened by 10 bases and J by 5 bases, with 20 bases between the two germline ends.

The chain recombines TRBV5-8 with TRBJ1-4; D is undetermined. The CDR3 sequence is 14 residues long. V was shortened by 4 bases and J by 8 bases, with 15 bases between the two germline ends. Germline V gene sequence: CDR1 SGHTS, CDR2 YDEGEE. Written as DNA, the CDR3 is TGTGCCAGCAGCCCAAGACAACGGGAGGAAAAACTGTTTTTT. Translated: CASSPRQREEKLFF.

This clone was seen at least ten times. CDR3: CASSAGTGISEQYF. CDR3 coding DNA: TGTGCCAGCAGCGCCGGGACAGGGATATCCGAGCAGTACTTC. This chain uses TRBV9 with TRBJ2-7, with 9 bases matching TRBD1. The CDR3 is 14 amino acids. Germline V gives CDR1 SGDLS, CDR2 YYNGEE. Trimming removed 3 bases from V and 6 bases from J; junction bases left unmatched: 7.

CDR3 sequence reads: CASYDRNYGYTF. CDR3 coding DNA: TGTGCCTCTTACGACAGAAACTATGGCTACACCTTC. V and J are TRBV2 and TRBJ1-2, with D perhaps TRBD1 (5 bases). There are 12 residues in the CDR3. CDR1 is SNHLY and CDR2 is FYNNEI in the germline V gene. Trimming stripped 11 bases from V and 2 bases from J, with 12 bases between.

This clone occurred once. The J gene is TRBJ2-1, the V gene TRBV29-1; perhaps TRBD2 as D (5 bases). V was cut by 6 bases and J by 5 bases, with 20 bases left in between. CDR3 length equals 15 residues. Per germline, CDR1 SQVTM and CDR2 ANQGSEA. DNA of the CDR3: TGCAGCGTGATATGGACTCACCGATCCAACAATGAGCAGTTCTTC. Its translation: CSVIWTHRSNNEQFF.

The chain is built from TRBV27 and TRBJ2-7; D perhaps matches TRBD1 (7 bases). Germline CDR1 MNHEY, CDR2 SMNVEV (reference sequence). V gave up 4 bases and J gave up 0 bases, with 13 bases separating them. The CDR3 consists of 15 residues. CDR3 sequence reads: CASSSQGGPSYEQYF. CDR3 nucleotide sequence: TGTGCCAGCAGTTCCCAGGGGGGCCCCTCCTACGAGCAGTACTTC.

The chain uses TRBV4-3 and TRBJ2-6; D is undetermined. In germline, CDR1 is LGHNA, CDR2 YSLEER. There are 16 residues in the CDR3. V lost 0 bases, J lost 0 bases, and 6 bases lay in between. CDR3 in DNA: TGCGCCAGCAGCCAAGAGGGCCTCTCTGGGGCCAACGTCCTGACTTTC. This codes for CASSQEGLSGANVLTF.

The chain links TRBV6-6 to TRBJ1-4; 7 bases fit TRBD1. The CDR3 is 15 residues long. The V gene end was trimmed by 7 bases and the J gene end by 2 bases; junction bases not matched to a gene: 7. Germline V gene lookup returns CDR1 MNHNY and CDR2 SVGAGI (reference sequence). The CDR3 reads CASTRGGSTNEKLFF. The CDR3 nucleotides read TGTGCCAGCACCCGAGGGGGCTCGACTAATGAAAAACTGTTTTTT.

CDR3 nucleotides: TGTGCCAGCAGTTACCATACGACAGGGACTGAAGCTTTCTTT. This translates into CASSYHTTGTEAFF. The chain recombines TRBV6-2 or TRBV6-3 with TRBJ1-1, with 7 positions matching TRBD1. Germline V gives CDR1 MNHEY, CDR2 SVGEGT. The CDR3 is made up of 14 amino acids. The V and J ends lost 2 bases and 5 bases, in that order; junction bases with no gene match: 5.

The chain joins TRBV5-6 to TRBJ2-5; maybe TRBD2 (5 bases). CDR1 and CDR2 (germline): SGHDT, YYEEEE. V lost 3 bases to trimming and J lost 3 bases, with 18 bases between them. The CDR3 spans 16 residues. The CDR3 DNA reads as TGTGCCAGCAGCTATGGACTTAGTGCCCCCAAAGAGACCCAGTACTTC. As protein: CASSYGLSAPKETQYF.

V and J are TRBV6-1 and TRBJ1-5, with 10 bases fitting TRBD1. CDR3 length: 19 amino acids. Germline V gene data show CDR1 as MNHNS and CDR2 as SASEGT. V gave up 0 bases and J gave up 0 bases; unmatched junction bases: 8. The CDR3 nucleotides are TGTGCCAGCAGTGAAGCCCCCCTGACAGGGGGCGGTAGCAATCAGCCCCAGCATTTT. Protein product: CASSEAPLTGGGSNQPQHF.

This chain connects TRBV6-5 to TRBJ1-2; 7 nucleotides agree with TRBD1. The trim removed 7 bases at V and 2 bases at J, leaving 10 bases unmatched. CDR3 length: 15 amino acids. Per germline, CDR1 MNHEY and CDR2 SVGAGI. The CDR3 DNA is TGTGCCAGCAAAATACTTACGACAGGGAACTATGGCTACACCTTC. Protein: CASKILTTGNYGYTF.

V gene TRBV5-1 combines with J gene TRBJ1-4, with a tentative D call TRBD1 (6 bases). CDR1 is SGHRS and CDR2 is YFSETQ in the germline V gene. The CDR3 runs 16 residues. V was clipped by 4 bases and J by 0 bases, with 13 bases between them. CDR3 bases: TGCGCCAGCAGCCATGGACAGAGTGCAACTAATGAAAAACTGTTTTTT. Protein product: CASSHGQSATNEKLFF. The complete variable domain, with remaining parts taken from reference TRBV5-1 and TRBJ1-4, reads KAGVTQTPRYLIKTRGQQVTLSCSPISGHRSVSWYQQTPGQGLQFLFEYFSETQRNKGNFPGRFSGRQFSNSRSEMNVSTLELGDSALYLCASSHGQSATNEKLFFGSGTQLSVL.

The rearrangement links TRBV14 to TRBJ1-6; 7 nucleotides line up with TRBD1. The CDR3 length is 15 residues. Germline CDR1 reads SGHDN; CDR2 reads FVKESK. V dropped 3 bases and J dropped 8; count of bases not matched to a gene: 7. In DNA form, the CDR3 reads TGTGCCAGCAGCCACCACAGGGGACTAGATTCACCCCTCCACTTT. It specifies CASSHHRGLDSPLHF.

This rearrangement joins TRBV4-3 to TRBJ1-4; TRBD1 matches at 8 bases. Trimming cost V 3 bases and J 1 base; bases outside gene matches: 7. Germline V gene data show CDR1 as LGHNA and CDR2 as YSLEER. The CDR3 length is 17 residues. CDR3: CASSQGQATGTNEKLFF. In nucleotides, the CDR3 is TGCGCCAGCAGCCAGGGACAGGCAACCGGAACTAATGAAAAACTGTTTTTT.

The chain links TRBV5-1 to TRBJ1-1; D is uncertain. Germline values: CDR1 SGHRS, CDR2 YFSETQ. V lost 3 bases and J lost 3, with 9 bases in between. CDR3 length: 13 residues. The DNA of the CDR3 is TGCGCCAGCAGCTGGACTGGGGACACTGAAGCTTTCTTT. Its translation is CASSWTGDTEAFF.

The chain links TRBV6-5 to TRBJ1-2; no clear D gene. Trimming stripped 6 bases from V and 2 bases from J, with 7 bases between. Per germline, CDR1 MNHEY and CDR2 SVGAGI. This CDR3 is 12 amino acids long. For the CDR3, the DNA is TGTGCCAGCAGCCAAGCGAACTATGGCTACACCTTC. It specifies CASSQANYGYTF.

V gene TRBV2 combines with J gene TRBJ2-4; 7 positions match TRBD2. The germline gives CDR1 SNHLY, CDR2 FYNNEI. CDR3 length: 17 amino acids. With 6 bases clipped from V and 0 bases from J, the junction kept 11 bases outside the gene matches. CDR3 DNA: TGTGCCAGCAGCGCACCGGGGGGACGAATAGCCAAAAACATTCAGTACTTC. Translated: CASSAPGGRIAKNIQYF.

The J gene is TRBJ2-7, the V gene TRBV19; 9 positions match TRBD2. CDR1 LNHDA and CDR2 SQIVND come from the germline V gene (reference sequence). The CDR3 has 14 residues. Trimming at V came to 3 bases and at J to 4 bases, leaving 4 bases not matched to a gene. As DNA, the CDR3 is TGTGCCAGTAGTATCGGCGGGGGGGTGTACGAGCAGTACTTC. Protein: CASSIGGGVYEQYF.